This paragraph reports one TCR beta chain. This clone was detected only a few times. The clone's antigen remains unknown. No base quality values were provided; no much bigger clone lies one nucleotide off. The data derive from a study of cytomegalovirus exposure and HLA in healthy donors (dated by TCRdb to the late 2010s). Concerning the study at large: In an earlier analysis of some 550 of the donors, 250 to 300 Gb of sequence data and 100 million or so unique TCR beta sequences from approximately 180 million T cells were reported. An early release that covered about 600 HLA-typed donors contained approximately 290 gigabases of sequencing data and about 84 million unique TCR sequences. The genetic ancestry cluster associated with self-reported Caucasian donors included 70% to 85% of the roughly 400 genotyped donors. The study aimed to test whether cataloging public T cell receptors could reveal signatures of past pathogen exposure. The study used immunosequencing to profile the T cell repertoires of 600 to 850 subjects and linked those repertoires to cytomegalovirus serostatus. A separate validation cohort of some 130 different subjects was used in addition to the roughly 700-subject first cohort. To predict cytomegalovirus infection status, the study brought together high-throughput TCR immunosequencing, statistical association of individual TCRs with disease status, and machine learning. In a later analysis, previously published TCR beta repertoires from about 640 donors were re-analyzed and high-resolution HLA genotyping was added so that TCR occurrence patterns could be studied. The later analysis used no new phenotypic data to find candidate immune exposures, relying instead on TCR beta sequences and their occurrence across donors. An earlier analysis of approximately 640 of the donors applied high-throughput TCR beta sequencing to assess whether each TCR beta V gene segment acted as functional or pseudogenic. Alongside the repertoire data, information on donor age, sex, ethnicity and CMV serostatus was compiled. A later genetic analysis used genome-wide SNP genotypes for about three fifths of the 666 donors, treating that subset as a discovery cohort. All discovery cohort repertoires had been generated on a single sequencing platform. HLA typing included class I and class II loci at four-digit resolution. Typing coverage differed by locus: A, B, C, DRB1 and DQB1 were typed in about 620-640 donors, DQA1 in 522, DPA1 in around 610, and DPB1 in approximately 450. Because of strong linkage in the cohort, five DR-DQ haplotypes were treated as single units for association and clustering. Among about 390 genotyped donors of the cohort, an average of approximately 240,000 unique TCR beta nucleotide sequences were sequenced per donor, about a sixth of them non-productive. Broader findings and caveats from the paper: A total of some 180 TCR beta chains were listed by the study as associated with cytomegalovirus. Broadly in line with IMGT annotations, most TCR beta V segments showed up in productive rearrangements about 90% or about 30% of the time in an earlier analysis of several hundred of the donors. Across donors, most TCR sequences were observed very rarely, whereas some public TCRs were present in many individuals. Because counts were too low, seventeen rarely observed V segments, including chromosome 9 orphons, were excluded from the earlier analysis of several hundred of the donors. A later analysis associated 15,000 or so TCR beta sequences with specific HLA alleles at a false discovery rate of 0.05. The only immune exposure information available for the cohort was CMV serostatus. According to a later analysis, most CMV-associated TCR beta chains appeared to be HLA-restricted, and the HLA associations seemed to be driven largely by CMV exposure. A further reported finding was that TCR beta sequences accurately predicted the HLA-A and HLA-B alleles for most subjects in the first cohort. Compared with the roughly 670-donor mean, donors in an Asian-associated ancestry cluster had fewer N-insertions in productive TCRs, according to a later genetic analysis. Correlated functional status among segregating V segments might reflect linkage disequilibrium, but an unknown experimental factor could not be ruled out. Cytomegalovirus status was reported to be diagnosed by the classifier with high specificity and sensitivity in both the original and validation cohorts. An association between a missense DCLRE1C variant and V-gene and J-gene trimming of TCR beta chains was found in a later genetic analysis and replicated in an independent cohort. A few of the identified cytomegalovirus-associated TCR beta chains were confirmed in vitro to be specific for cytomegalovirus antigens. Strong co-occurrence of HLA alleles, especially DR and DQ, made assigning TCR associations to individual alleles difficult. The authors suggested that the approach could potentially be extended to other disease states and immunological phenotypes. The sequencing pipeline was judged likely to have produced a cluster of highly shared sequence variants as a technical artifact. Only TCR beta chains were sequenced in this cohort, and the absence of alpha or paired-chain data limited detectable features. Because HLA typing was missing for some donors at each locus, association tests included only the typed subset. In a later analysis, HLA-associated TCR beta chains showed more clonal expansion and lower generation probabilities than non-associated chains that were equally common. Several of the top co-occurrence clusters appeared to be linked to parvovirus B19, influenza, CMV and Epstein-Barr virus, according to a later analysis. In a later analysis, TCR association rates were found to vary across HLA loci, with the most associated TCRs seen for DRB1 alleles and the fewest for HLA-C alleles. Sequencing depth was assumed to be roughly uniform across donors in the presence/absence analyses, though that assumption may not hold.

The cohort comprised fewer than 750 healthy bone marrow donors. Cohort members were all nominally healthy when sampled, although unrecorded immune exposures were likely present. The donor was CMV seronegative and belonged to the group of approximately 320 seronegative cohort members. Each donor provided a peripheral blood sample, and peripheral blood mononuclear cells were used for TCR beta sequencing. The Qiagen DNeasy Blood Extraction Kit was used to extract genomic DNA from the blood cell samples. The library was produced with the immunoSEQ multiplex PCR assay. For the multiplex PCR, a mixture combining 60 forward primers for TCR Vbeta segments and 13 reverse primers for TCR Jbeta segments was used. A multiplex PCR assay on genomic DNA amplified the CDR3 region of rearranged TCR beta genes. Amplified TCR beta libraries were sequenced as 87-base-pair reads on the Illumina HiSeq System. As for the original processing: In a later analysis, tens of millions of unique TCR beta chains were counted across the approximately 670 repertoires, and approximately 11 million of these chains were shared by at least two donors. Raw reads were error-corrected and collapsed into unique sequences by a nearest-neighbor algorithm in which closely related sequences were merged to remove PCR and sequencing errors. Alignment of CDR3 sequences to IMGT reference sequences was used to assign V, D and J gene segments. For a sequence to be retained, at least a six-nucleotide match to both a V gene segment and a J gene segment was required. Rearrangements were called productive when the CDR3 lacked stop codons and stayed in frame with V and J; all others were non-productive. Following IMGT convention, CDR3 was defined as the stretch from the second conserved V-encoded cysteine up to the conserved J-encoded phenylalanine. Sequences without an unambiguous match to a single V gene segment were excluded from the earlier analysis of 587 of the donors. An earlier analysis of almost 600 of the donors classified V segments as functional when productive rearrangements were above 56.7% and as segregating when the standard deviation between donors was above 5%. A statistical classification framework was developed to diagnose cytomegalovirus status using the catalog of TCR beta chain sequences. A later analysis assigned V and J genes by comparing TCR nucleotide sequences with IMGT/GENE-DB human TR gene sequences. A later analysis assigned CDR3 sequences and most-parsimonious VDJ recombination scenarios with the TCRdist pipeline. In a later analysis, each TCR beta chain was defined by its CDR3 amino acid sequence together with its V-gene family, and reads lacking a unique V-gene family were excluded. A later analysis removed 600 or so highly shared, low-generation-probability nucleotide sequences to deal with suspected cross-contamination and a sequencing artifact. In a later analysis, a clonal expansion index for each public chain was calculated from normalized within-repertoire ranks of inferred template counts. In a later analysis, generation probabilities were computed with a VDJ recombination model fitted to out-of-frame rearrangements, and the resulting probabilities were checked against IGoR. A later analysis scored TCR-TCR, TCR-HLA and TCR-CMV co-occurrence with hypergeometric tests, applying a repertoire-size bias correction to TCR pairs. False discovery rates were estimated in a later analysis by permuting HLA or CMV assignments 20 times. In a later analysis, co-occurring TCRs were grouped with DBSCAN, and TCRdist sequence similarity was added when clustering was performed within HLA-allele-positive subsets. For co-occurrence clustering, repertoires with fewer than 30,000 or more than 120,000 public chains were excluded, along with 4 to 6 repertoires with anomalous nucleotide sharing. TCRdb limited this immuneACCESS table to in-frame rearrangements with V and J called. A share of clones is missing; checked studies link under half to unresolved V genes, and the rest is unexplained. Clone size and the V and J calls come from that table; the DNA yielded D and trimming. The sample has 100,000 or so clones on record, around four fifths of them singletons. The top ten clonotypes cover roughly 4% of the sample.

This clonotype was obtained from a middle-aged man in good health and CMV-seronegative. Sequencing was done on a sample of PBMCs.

The nucleotides are TGTGCCAGCAGCAACCGGGTCGGAACTAGGAACACCGGGGAGCTGTTTTTT. This encodes CASSNRVGTRNTGELFF. The chain employs TRBV7-9 and TRBJ2-2; the D gene is possibly TRBD2, with 5 bases matching. From the cysteine up to the phenylalanine, the CDR3 has a length of 17 residues. Here the CDR3 DNA is all that survives: 51 bases in frame from base 1. V was cut back by 5 bases and J by 1 base, leaving a gap of 17 bases between them. CDR1 and CDR2 were assigned from the germline V gene (reference sequence) as SEHNR and FQNEAQ. Where the CDR3 stops, the reference TRBV7-9 and TRBJ2-2 genes take over; the full variable domain is DTGVSQNPRHKITKRGQNVTFRCDPISEHNRLYWYRQTLGQGPEFLTYFQNEAQLEKSRLLSDRFSAERPKGSFSTLEIQRTEQGDSAMYLCASSNRVGTRNTGELFFGEGSRLTVL.